Shown below are 2 T cell receptor beta chains from a single sample sequenced in a study of cytomegalovirus exposure and HLA in healthy donors. A multiplex PCR was run with 60 Vbeta primers and 13 Jbeta primers. TCRdb's table, derived via immunoSEQ multiplex PCR, lists solely in-frame clones and lacks some. This table holds under 200,000 clones, 75% to 90% found once. The sample was PBMCs. These receptors all come from a girl aged 2 to 9 in good health and CMV-seropositive.

The rearrangement links TRBV5-1 to TRBJ2-7, with a tentative D call TRBD2 (7 bases). The germline V and J ends were trimmed by 2 bases and 0 bases, with 18 bases remaining between them. CDR1 is SGHRS, CDR2 YFSETQ, per germline. This CDR3 contains 17 residues. The CDR3 is CASSFSPGGQGSYEQYF. The CDR3 DNA sequence: TGCGCCAGCAGCTTCTCCCCCGGGGGGCAGGGCTCCTACGAGCAGTACTTC.

This chain connects TRBV7-8 to TRBJ2-1, with 7 bases identical to TRBD2. The CDR3 is 14 amino acids. Trimming removed 3 bases from V and 7 bases from J; junction bases left unmatched: 6. Germline lookup yields CDR1 SGHVS and CDR2 FQNEAQ. The CDR3 DNA is TGTGCCAGCAGCTTCCCGGGACTAACGAATGAGCAGTTCTTC. Encoded protein: CASSFPGLTNEQFF.